Listed below are T cell receptor beta chains from one sample, sequenced in a study of human T cells and chemical hapten exposure. Via MiXCR, TCRdb re-called the RACE reads, giving one row per CDR3 protein. The sample holds about 110,000 distinct CDR3 sequences, less than 15% seen once. This material consisted of whole blood, taken in connection with sensitization to the hapten diphenylcyclopropenone (DPC). Receptor source: a woman aged 45-59 years with alopecia areata. Some clones in this sample may be carry-over from other donors' samples. Each CDR3 is given with its conserved first and last residue. A D gene is named only where the DNA matches it firmly. A row's size may be missing; if present it is once, few, many or a size class.

v_gene	d_gene	j_gene	abundance	CDR3aa	CDR3nt
TRBV7-9	TRBD1	TRBJ2-7	-	CASSGAAGTGLSYEQYF	TGTGCCAGCAGCGGGGCTGCCGGGACAGGGCTATCCTACGAGCAGTACTTC
TRBV6-5	-	TRBJ2-2	few	CASSPTDNTGELFF	TGTGCCAGCAGTCCGACTGACAACACCGGGGAGCTGTTTTTT
TRBV7-2	-	TRBJ1-2	many	CASSLQSDGYTF	TGTGCCAGCAGCTTACAATCCGATGGCTACACCTTC
TRBV21-1	-	TRBJ1-1	-	CASSKDGVMNTEAFF	TGTGCCAGCAGCAAAGACGGGGTAATGAACACTGAAGCTTTCTTT
TRBV21-1	-	TRBJ2-7	-	CASSKATNDFLAPWDYEQYF	TGTGCCAGCAGCAAAGCGACCAACGACTTCTTGGCCCCTTGGGACTACGAGCAGTACTTC
TRBV11-2	TRBD1	TRBJ1-1	-	CASSSQGSTEAFF	TGTGCCAGCAGCTCACAGGGGAGCACTGAAGCTTTCTTT
TRBV12-3/TRBV12-4	-	TRBJ1-5	many	CASSPSGGYQPQHF	TGTGCCAGCAGCCCCTCCGGGGGGTATCAGCCCCAGCATTTT
TRBV15	TRBD1	TRBJ1-6	few	CATRDRGGQPLHF	TGTGCCACTAGGGACAGGGGAGGGCAACCCCTCCACTTT
TRBV5-4	-	TRBJ2-3	few	CASSLMGASTDTQYF	TGTGCCAGCAGCTTGATGGGGGCTAGCACAGATACGCAGTATTTT
TRBV3-1	-	TRBJ1-5	-	CASSQLSNQPQHF	TGTGCCAGCAGCCAACTTAGCAATCAGCCCCAGCATTTT
TRBV20-1	TRBD2	TRBJ2-1	-	CSARQPTSGRVGEQFF	TGCAGTGCTAGACAGCCGACTAGCGGGAGGGTTGGTGAGCAGTTCTTC
TRBV7-2	TRBD2	TRBJ2-7	-	CASSRGLAGDVYEQYF	TGTGCCAGCAGCCGGGGACTAGCGGGAGATGTGTACGAGCAGTACTTC
TRBV7-9	-	TRBJ1-1	few	CASSFSMNTEAFF	TGTGCCAGCAGCTTCAGCATGAACACTGAAGCTTTCTTT
TRBV28	-	TRBJ1-3	few	CASSFGLSGNTIYF	TGTGCCAGCAGTTTCGGCCTCTCTGGAAACACCATATATTTT
TRBV7-9	TRBD2	TRBJ2-1	few	CASSSFSGRALNEQFF	TGTGCCAGCAGCTCCTTTAGCGGGAGGGCCCTCAATGAGCAGTTCTTC
TRBV19	TRBD2	TRBJ2-3	few	CASRSWPGLEKDTQYF	TGTGCCAGTAGGTCATGGCCGGGACTAGAAAAAGATACGCAGTATTTT
TRBV9	-	TRBJ2-1	-	CASSVATEQFF	TGTGCCAGCAGCGTAGCGACAGAGCAGTTCTTC